This T cell receptor (beta chain) emerged from a study of blood T cell repertoires in COVID-19. Study summary: Specimens from acute and convalescent COVID-19 originated in the United States, Italy and Spain.

V shed 3 bases, J shed 6 bases, and the junction held 7 bases outside the gene matches. CDR3 length: 14 residues. The V gene's germline CDR1 is KGHSH and CDR2 LQKENI. Original processing methods: Quantification of nucleated cells was approximated via reference gene primer amplification. Produced via immunoSEQ multiplex PCR; TCRdb's table is partial and in-frame only. V and J calls and clone size are copied from that table; D and trimming were computed from the DNA. The sample has approximately 10,000 clones, around 83% seen once. The sequence was collected from a human donor in a cohort sampled during active COVID-19. The sample consisted of peripheral blood. J is TRBJ2-7 and V is TRBV18, with 8 bases that match TRBD2. CDR3 coding DNA: TGTGCCAGCTCACCCGGTTTCGGGGGGGTCGAGCAGTACTTC. It encodes CASSPGFGGVEQYF. The entire variable domain, with the rest obtained from reference TRBV18 and TRBJ2-7, is as follows: NAGVMQNPRHLVRRRGQEARLRCSPMKGHSHVYWYRQLPEEGLKFMVYLQKENIIDESGMPKERFSAEFPKEGPSILRIQQVVRGDSAAYFCASSPGFGGVEQYFGPGTRLTVT.